The 29 T cell receptor beta chains reported below all come from one sample, sequenced in a study of CD8 T cells in ankylosing spondylitis. Study-wide results and caveats: A motif in TCR beta, a set of eight highly homologous variants, appeared characteristic of ankylosing spondylitis blood.

TCRdb reprocessed the 5' RACE reads with MiXCR, giving one entry per CDR3 protein. Among 250,000 to 350,000 distinct CDR3 sequences listed, under 8.5% were seen once. These receptors are not linked to any known antigen. Sequencing used blood, either unsorted or a sorted T cell fraction (not recorded which). These receptors originate from a male donor with ankylosing spondylitis.

The sample holds many counts of this clonotype. The rearrangement uses TRBV12-3 or TRBV12-4 and TRBJ1-5, with 8 bases that match TRBD1. V lost 5 bases to trimming and J lost 6 bases; unmatched junction nucleotides: 3. The CDR3 contains 13 residues. The CDR3 coding sequence is TGTGCCAGCAGTCTCCAGGGGGCTCAGCCCCAGCATTTT. This encodes CASSLQGAQPQHF.

This chain links TRBV28 with TRBJ2-5; D possibly corresponds to TRBD1 (5 bases). The CDR3 is 14 residues long. Germline CDR1 is MDHEN and CDR2 is SYDVKM. V lost 10 bases and J lost 4, with 19 bases in between. CDR3: CANSAARDRETQYF. DNA for the CDR3: TGTGCCAATTCAGCCGCCAGGGATCGAGAGACCCAGTACTTC.

This clonotype was observed a few times. The CDR3 DNA sequence: TGTGCCAGTAACCCGGGACGTCGCTCCTACGAGCAGTACTTC. Its translation is CASNPGRRSYEQYF. This chain connects TRBV19 to TRBJ2-7, with D possibly called TRBD1 or TRBD2 (5 bases each). CDR3 length: 14 amino acids. The V end was cut by 7 bases, the J end by 0 bases, with 13 bases between. Looked up from germline, CDR1 is LNHDA and CDR2 is SQIVND (reference sequence).

This clonotype was seen at least ten times. This chain joins TRBV29-1 and TRBJ2-2; a weak D match, TRBD2 (5 bases). Germline V CDR1 and CDR2: SQVTM, ANQGSEA. The CDR3 extends over 11 amino acids. V lost 3 bases and J 11 bases, leaving 10 bases between the germline ends. CDR3 sequence reads: CSVESLAELFF. CDR3 DNA: TGCAGCGTTGAGTCCCTAGCTGAGCTGTTTTTT.

This clonotype appeared a few times. The CDR3 DNA follows: TGTGCCAGCAGCTCCTTCAGACAGGCGGCAAATAATGAGCAGTTCTTC. This encodes CASSSFRQAANNEQFF. The chain employs TRBV11-3 and TRBJ2-1, with D maybe TRBD1 (6 bases). The CDR3 runs to 16 residues. Trimming removed 4 bases at V and 7 bases at J, with 20 bases between. The germline V gene has CDR1 SGHNT and CDR2 YENEEA.

This clonotype was picked up many times. This chain uses TRBV28 with TRBJ2-5; TRBD2 aligns across 9 bases. This CDR3 has 14 amino acids. With V trimmed by 2 bases and J by 5 bases, 3 bases remained unmatched. Germline V gene lookup returns CDR1 MDHEN and CDR2 SYDVKM. In nucleotides, the CDR3 is TGTGCCAGCAGTTTAATGGCGGGAGGGGAGACCCAGTACTTC. Translated, it gives CASSLMAGGETQYF.

This clonotype occurred many times. The gene calls are TRBV27 and TRBJ2-3, with TRBD2 matching over 7 bases. V gave up 5 bases and J gave up 7 bases; unmatched junction bases: 3. The CDR3 spans 12 residues. Germline CDR1 and CDR2: MNHEY and SMNVEV (reference sequence). CDR3 nucleotide sequence: TGTGCCAGCAGTGGGGACTATAATACGCAGTATTTT. Translating gives CASSGDYNTQYF.

The chain carries TRBV6-2 or TRBV6-3 and TRBJ2-2; D is unresolved. V lost 2 bases, J lost 5 bases, and 6 bases lay in between. This CDR3 region has 13 residues. Looked up from germline, CDR1 is MNHEY and CDR2 is SVGEGT. The CDR3 nucleotides are TGTGCCAGCAGTTACGAGGCAACCGGGGAGCTGTTTTTT. It codes for CASSYEATGELFF.

This clonotype was detected ten times or more. The V and J genes are TRBV24-1 and TRBJ2-1; 8 nucleotides line up with TRBD2. Losses at the gene ends were 5 bases for V and 1 base for J; bases not matched to a gene: 3. This CDR3 spans 15 amino acids. The germline CDR1 and CDR2 sequences are KGHDR and SFDVKD. The CDR3 spells CATSGSGRSYNEQFF. CDR3 sequence (DNA): TGTGCCACCAGTGGAAGCGGGAGATCCTACAATGAGCAGTTCTTC.

This clonotype was detected a few times. The chain recombines TRBV6-2 or TRBV6-3 with TRBJ1-5, with 7 bases lining up with TRBD1. CDR1 is MNHEY and CDR2 is SVGEGT in the germline V gene. Trimming took 9 bases from V and 7 from J; bases not matched to a gene: 9. This CDR3 has 13 residues. The CDR3 DNA sequence: TGTGCCAGTACTGTTGACAGGGAACAGCCCCAGCATTTT. Protein sequence: CASTVDREQPQHF.

The rearrangement uses TRBV7-9 and TRBJ2-1; 11 positions agree with TRBD2. The CDR3 has 14 amino acids. Germline lookup yields CDR1 SEHNR and CDR2 FQNEAQ (reference sequence). Trimming cost V 5 bases and J 5 bases; bases outside gene matches: 2. The CDR3 nucleotides read TGTGCCAGCAGCGTGGGACTAGCGGACAATGAGCAGTTCTTC. Amino acid sequence: CASSVGLADNEQFF.

V and J are TRBV5-1 and TRBJ1-3; D unresolved. This CDR3 has 13 residues. The germline V gene has CDR1 SGHRS and CDR2 YFSETQ. V lost 4 bases and J lost 4, with 9 bases in between. The CDR3 reads CASSQTQGNTIYF. The CDR3 DNA reads TGCGCCAGCAGCCAAACACAAGGAAACACCATATATTTT.

V usage is TRBV6-6 and J usage is TRBJ2-7, with D uncertain. This CDR3 is 13 amino acids long. Trimming pared 2 bases from V and 7 bases from J, leaving 12 bases between. CDR1 and CDR2 from the germline V gene are MNHNY and SVGAGI (reference sequence). CDR3 amino acids: CASSYGLGIEQYF. The DNA for the CDR3 is TGTGCCAGCAGTTACGGGTTGGGGATAGAGCAGTACTTC.

The V call is TRBV4-1, the J call TRBJ2-1, with a possible D match to TRBD2 (5 bases). Germline CDR1 is MGHRA and CDR2 is YSYEKL. The CDR3 is made up of 14 amino acids. V lost 3 bases to trimming and J lost 6 bases, with 12 bases between them. The CDR3: CASSHLIRGNEQFF. DNA of the CDR3: TGCGCCAGCAGCCACCTAATCCGGGGCAATGAGCAGTTCTTC.

J is TRBJ2-2 and V is TRBV6-5, with a weak D call TRBD1 (5 bases). This CDR3 region has 17 residues. Trimming cost V 3 bases and J 4 bases, with 18 bases left between them. Germline V gene sequence: CDR1 MNHEY, CDR2 SVGAGI. The CDR3 DNA reads TGTGCCAGCAGTTATTCATTGTCAGGGTACGGCACCGGGGAGCTGTTTTTT. This translates into CASSYSLSGYGTGELFF.

This rearrangement joins TRBV6-1 to TRBJ2-2, with D possibly being TRBD1 or TRBD2 (5 bases each). Germline V gives CDR1 MNHNS, CDR2 SASEGT. The CDR3 is made up of 15 amino acids. The V end lost 8 bases, the J end lost 0 bases, and 13 bases lay between the germline ends. The DNA for the CDR3 is TGTGCCAGCCAGAGGGGACGAACGAACACCGGGGAGCTGTTTTTT. The encoded protein is CASQRGRTNTGELFF.

J is TRBJ2-7 and V is TRBV29-1; the D gene could be TRBD1 or TRBD2 (5 bases each). The germline CDR1 and CDR2 sequences are SQVTM and ANQGSEA. This CDR3 is built from 12 residues. Trimming left V 6 bases short and J 0 bases short, with 9 bases between. CDR3 nucleotides: TGCAGCGTCGGGGCGGCCTCCTACGAGCAGTACTTC. Protein: CSVGAASYEQYF.

There are a few counts of this clonotype. The rearrangement links TRBV6-1 to TRBJ1-5, with 8 bases matching TRBD1. CDR1 and CDR2 from the germline V gene are MNHNS and SASEGT. The CDR3 covers 16 residues. Unmatched junction bases numbered 7, after V lost 3 bases and J lost 3 bases. The CDR3: CASSDRTGYSNQPQHF. DNA of the CDR3: TGTGCCAGCAGTGATAGGACAGGGTACTCCAATCAGCCCCAGCATTTT.

This clonotype has more than one count but fewer than ten. The chain combines TRBV3-1 with TRBJ2-5; TRBD1 aligns across 8 bases. J gave up 4 bases and V 1 base, and 2 bases lay outside the gene matches. CDR1 is LGHDT, CDR2 YNNKEL, per germline (reference sequence). There are 14 residues in the CDR3. Here the CDR3 DNA reads TGTGCCAGCAGCCAAGCAGGGGGCGCAGAGACCCAGTACTTC. Translating it yields CASSQAGGAETQYF.

This clonotype was observed at least ten times. The rearrangement joins TRBV15 to TRBJ2-3, with 7 bases aligning to TRBD2. The CDR3 consists of 16 residues. CDR1 is LNHNV and CDR2 is YYDKDF in the germline V gene (reference sequence). Trimming at V came to 0 bases and at J to 9 bases, leaving 12 bases not matched to a gene. CDR3 protein: CATSRDRSGAFLTQYF. In nucleotides, the CDR3 is TGTGCCACCAGCAGAGATAGGAGCGGGGCCTTCCTGACGCAGTATTTT.

The sample holds a few counts of this clonotype. The chain employs TRBV5-1 and TRBJ2-2, with TRBD1 identical over 8 bases. V dropped 4 bases and J dropped 2; count of bases not matched to a gene: 10. This CDR3 comprises 17 residues. Germline V gene sequence: CDR1 SGHRS, CDR2 YFSETQ. CDR3 bases: TGCGCCAGCAGCATGACGACAGGGGCCCTTAACACCGGGGAGCTGTTTTTT. This gives the protein CASSMTTGALNTGELFF.

This clonotype was seen only a few times. V usage is TRBV29-1 and J usage is TRBJ1-1, with D unresolved. V was clipped by 6 bases and J by 2 bases, with 13 bases between them. Germline CDR1 and CDR2: SQVTM and ANQGSEA. The CDR3 extends over 13 amino acids. The CDR3 is CSVPGGHNTEAFF. The CDR3 nucleotides are TGCAGCGTCCCGGGAGGGCACAACACTGAAGCTTTCTTT.

V gene TRBV5-1 combines with J gene TRBJ2-7, with a possible D match to TRBD1 (6 bases). Germline CDR1 is SGHRS and CDR2 is YFSETQ. V gave up 4 bases and J gave up 2 bases, with 19 bases separating them. The CDR3 totals 16 residues. CDR3 coding DNA: TGCGCCAGCAGCCTTCCGGGACAACTCGTCCCCTACGAGCAGTACTTC. Amino acid sequence: CASSLPGQLVPYEQYF.

This clonotype was observed many times. The chain uses TRBV2 and TRBJ2-1; TRBD2 agrees at 13 bases. V gave up 6 bases and J gave up 6 bases; unmatched junction bases: 8. Germline assignment: CDR1 SNHLY and CDR2 FYNNEI. This CDR3 has 16 amino acids. The CDR3 region has the DNA TGTGCCAGCAGAGGGGGACTAGCGGGAAAGGGCAATGAGCAGTTCTTC. Its protein product is CASRGGLAGKGNEQFF.

The chain recombines TRBV28 with TRBJ1-1; D unclear. Between the trimmed V and J ends, which lost 4 bases and 1 base, there was a span of 4 bases. CDR1 is MDHEN, CDR2 SYDVKM, per germline. The CDR3 extends over 12 amino acids. The CDR3 bases are TGTGCCAGCAGTTCTCGGAACACTGAAGCTTTCTTT. Its translation is CASSSRNTEAFF.

This clonotype came up a few times. V is TRBV29-1 and J is TRBJ2-5; D is tentatively TRBD1 or TRBD2 (6 bases each). The CDR3 length is 16 residues. V was trimmed by 0 bases and J by 4 bases, leaving 18 bases between them. Germline V gives CDR1 SQVTM, CDR2 ANQGSEA. The DNA for the CDR3 is TGCAGCGTTGAAGATCGGGGGCCGCTGGTCCTAGAGACCCAGTACTTC. Translating it yields CSVEDRGPLVLETQYF.

In this sample, this clonotype turned up many times. The chain combines TRBV5-1 with TRBJ1-1; possibly TRBD1 for D (6 bases). The CDR3 is 15 amino acids. CDR1 and CDR2 (germline): SGHRS, YFSETQ. V lost 5 bases, J lost 0 bases, and 14 bases lay in between. CDR3 nucleotides: TGCGCCAGCAGGAACGGACAGCTCATGAACACTGAAGCTTTCTTT. This gives the protein CASRNGQLMNTEAFF. The variable domain in full, completed from reference TRBV5-1 and TRBJ1-1, reads KAGVTQTPRYLIKTRGQQVTLSCSPISGHRSVSWYQQTPGQGLQFLFEYFSETQRNKGNFPGRFSGRQFSNSRSEMNVSTLELGDSALYLCASRNGQLMNTEAFFGQGTRLTVV.

This clonotype was counted only a few times. This rearrangement joins TRBV29-1 to TRBJ1-4; 10 nucleotides match TRBD1. This CDR3 is built from 13 residues. V shed 7 bases, J shed 7 bases, and the junction held 6 bases outside the gene matches. Germline V CDR1 and CDR2: SQVTM, ANQGSEA. The CDR3 coding sequence is TGCAGCGCCAGACAGGGGGCGGGTGAAAAACTGTTTTTT. Amino acids: CSARQGAGEKLFF.

There are many counts of this clonotype. The gene calls are TRBV4-2 and TRBJ2-7; 9 bases fit TRBD2. CDR1 is LGHNA, CDR2 YNFKEQ, per germline. This CDR3 contains 17 residues. The V gene end was trimmed by 0 bases and the J gene end by 5 bases; junction bases not matched to a gene: 11. The CDR3 loop reads CASSQDLTSGRHNEQYF. The DNA of the CDR3 is TGTGCCAGCAGCCAAGATTTAACCAGCGGGAGGCACAACGAGCAGTACTTC.